This TCR beta chain was sequenced for a study of CD8 T cells in Susac syndrome. A quantity of roughly 0.5 to 1 ug RNA underwent reverse transcription using random hexamers. In TCRdb, the immunoSEQ multiplex PCR reads were re-called with MiXCR into one record per CDR3 protein. The table includes about 180,000 distinct CDR3 sequences, roughly 94% detected once. The germline V gene has CDR1 DFQATT and CDR2 SNEGSKA (reference sequence). Trimming cost V 2 bases and J 1 base; bases outside gene matches: 4. This CDR3 has 14 residues. Sequencing targeted TCR beta in T cells from blood (CD8+ and CD4+). The TCR was taken from a human donor with Susac syndrome. Sequenced input: CD4+ T cells from PBMCs. The chain joins TRBV20-1 to TRBJ2-5; 7 positions agree with TRBD1. DNA of the CDR3: TGCAGTGCTAGACCGGGACAGCTCCAAGAGACCCAGTACTTC. Translation gives CSARPGQLQETQYF.